This TCR beta chain originates from a study of T-cell reconstitution after alpha-beta-depleted transplantation in children. Overall study results and limits: Some patients' high day-60 TCRbeta diversity was attributed to recipient cells surviving conditioning. T-cell counts and diversity at one year post-transplant came mainly from newly produced T cells. As was reported, about two months after transplant, alpha-beta T cells came from several hundred expanded graft clones.

This sample's TCRbeta library carried unique molecular identifier barcodes. A single record per CDR3 protein comes from TCRdb applying MiXCR to the PCR reads. The sample comprises 250,000 to 300,000 distinct CDR3 sequences, 7.5% to 9% of which are singletons, and around 10% rests with the top ten. Germline lookup yields CDR1 LGHDT and CDR2 YNNKEL (reference sequence). The length of the CDR3 is 16 residues. The V and J ends lost 3 bases and 0 bases respectively, with 14 bases between them. A word on this clonotype: The antigen is not known.

The specimen was peripheral blood, collected 360 days after TCRalphabeta/CD19-depleted stem cell transplant. This sequence was found in a female patient aged 2 to 10 who had a stem cell transplant for Fanconi anemia, so the T cells may come from the graft donor. The chain carries TRBV3-1 and TRBJ2-5, with TRBD2 as a possible D gene (6 bases). CDR3 nucleotide sequence: TGTGCCAGCAGCCAGGGGGGACCGCCATACCAAGAGACCCAGTACTTC. Its protein is CASSQGGPPYQETQYF.